This T cell receptor beta chain was profiled in a study of cytomegalovirus exposure and HLA in healthy donors. The PCR made use of 60 Vbeta and 13 Jbeta primers. Clones were sequenced by immunoSEQ multiplex PCR, and TCRdb holds only the in-frame ones, with some missing. The top ten clones hold about 13% of a sample with approximately 120,000 clones, approximately 80% of them seen once. The V gene's germline CDR1 is SQVTM and CDR2 ANQGSEA. With 2 bases removed from V and 0 bases from J, the gap between germline ends came to 11 bases. This CDR3 has 15 amino acids. The source of this sequence is a woman in her thirties or forties in good health and CMV-seropositive. The sequenced material came from PBMCs. The rearrangement links TRBV29-1 to TRBJ2-1; D is undetermined. For the CDR3, the DNA is TGCAGCGTTGAAACCCGCGGCAGCTCCTACAATGAGCAGTTCTTC. Its protein product is CSVETRGSSYNEQFF.